Each of the 20 T cell receptor beta chains below was sequenced from the same sample in a study of breast tumors, draining lymph nodes, adjacent tissues. Axillary draining lymph nodes of breast cancer patients supplied the node samples. TCRdb recomputed calls from the multiplex PCR reads with MiXCR, one row per CDR3 protein. Seen here are approximately 280,000 distinct CDR3 sequences, roughly 31% observed once, and the top ten hold 0.85% to 1.2%. Sample: axillary lymph node tissue. The receptors were gathered from a female donor with breast cancer. Some clones in this sample may be carry-over from other donors' samples.

The chain recombines TRBV11-2 with TRBJ1-1, with D unresolved. The V end lost 4 bases, the J end lost 0 bases, and 12 bases lay between the germline ends. CDR1 and CDR2 (germline): SGHAT, FQNNGV. The CDR3 extends over 15 amino acids. The CDR3 loop reads CASSSRPRMNTEAFF. CDR3 coding DNA: TGTGCCAGCAGCTCTCGGCCCAGAATGAACACTGAAGCTTTCTTT.

On this clonotype: A much bigger clone sits one base away, suggesting this may be a read error. J is TRBJ2-1 and V is TRBV5-5; D gene uncertain. Germline CDR1 reads SGHKS; CDR2 reads YYEKEE (reference sequence). This CDR3 is 12 amino acids long. V was cut by 4 bases and J by 7 bases, with 9 bases left in between. CDR3 sequence (DNA): TGTGCCAGCAGCAGAGATCTTAATGAGCAGTTCTTC. It codes for CASSRDLNEQFF.

This clonotype has only a few counts. One junction end disagrees with the germline gene, perhaps due to a read error. This chain uses TRBV30 with TRBJ1-4; D possibly corresponds to TRBD1 (6 bases). This CDR3 has 17 amino acids. CDR1 GTSNPN and CDR2 SVGIG come from the germline V gene (reference sequence). The CDR3 DNA sequence: TGTGCCTGTAGTGGGAACAGGGTGTCGTCTTCTAATGAAAAACTGTTTTTT. The encoded protein is CACSGNRVSSSNEKLFF.

Of note for this clonotype: Just one base apart from a much larger clone, this may be a read error. The rearrangement joins TRBV7-8 to TRBJ2-1, with 8 bases fitting TRBD2. Germline CDR1 SGHVS, CDR2 FQNEAQ. The CDR3 covers 17 residues. The DNA for the CDR3 is TGTGCCAGCAGCTTAAGGCTAGCGGGTCCCGGGGACAATGAGCAGTCCTTC. Translating gives CASSLRLAGPGDNEQSF.

The genes are TRBV29-1 and TRBJ2-7; the D gene is possibly TRBD2 (6 bases). Germline values: CDR1 SQVTM, CDR2 ANQGSEA. The length of the CDR3 is 15 residues. Trimming left V 6 bases short and J 0 bases short, with 18 bases between. The CDR3 nucleotides read TGCAGCGTGACTTTAGTTCGCGGGGACTCCTACGAGCAGTACTTC. It specifies CSVTLVRGDSYEQYF.

This clonotype was observed a few times. A single base separates this from a much larger clone, so it may be a read error. V and J are TRBV20-1 and TRBJ2-7, with D unresolved. Germline values: CDR1 DFQATT, CDR2 SNEGSKA (reference sequence). This CDR3 contains 11 residues. This CDR3 reads CSARQTTTQSF. CDR3 in DNA: TGCAGTGCTAGACAAACTACGACACAGTCCTTC.

The genes are TRBV25-1 and TRBJ1-5, with a weak D call TRBD1 (6 bases). Germline V gives CDR1 MGHDK, CDR2 SYGVNS. The V gene lost 5 bases and the J gene lost 11 bases, with 19 bases spanning the gap. The CDR3 length is 14 residues. The CDR3 loop reads CASSSTGIGETQHF. The CDR3 region has the DNA TGTGCCAGCAGTTCCACAGGGATAGGGGAGACCCAGCATTTT.

This clonotype was counted between two and nine times. The genes are TRBV6-5 and TRBJ2-5; a possible D gene is TRBD1 (5 bases). This CDR3 has 16 amino acids. Germline V gives CDR1 MNHEY, CDR2 SVGAGI. V shed 2 bases and J shed 4 bases, with 17 bases lying between them. The CDR3 sequence is CASSYGLGVHRETQYF. DNA of the CDR3: TGTGCCAGCAGTTACGGGCTAGGGGTCCATCGAGAGACCCAGTACTTC.

This clonotype came up many times. Mismatch with germline at one junction end may stem from a read error. The chain couples TRBV15 to TRBJ2-2; D could derive from TRBD1 or TRBD2 (5 bases each). The CDR3 has 14 residues. Per the germline V gene, CDR1 is LNHNV and CDR2 is YYDKDF (reference sequence). The CDR3 DNA reads TGTGCCACCCACCCTTACAGAGGGGCCGGGGAGCTGCTTTTT. Its protein product is CATHPYRGAGELLF.

This clonotype was seen at least ten times. The rearrangement links TRBV7-8 to TRBJ2-2; D unclear. This CDR3 has 14 amino acids. Germline V gene lookup returns CDR1 SGHVS and CDR2 FQNEAQ. V gave up 5 bases and J gave up 4 bases, with 11 bases separating them. The chain's CDR3 is CASSREVGTGELFF. The CDR3 DNA reads TGTGCCAGCAGCCGCGAGGTGGGCACCGGGGAGCTGTTTTTT.

Details on this clonotype: Being one base from a much bigger clone, this may be a read error. V is TRBV3-1 and J is TRBJ1-2, with a possible D match to TRBD1 (5 bases). Germline V gene lookup returns CDR1 LGHDT and CDR2 YNNKEL (reference sequence). This CDR3 spans 14 amino acids. The CDR3: CASSPQGAGLGYAF. The CDR3 nucleotides read TGTGCCAGCAGCCCCCAGGGAGCGGGGTTGGGCTACGCCTTC. The complete variable domain, with remaining parts taken from reference TRBV3-1 and TRBJ1-2, reads DTAVSQTPKYLVTQMGNDKSIKCEQNLGHDTMYWYKQDSKKFLKIMFSYNNKELIINETVPNRFSPKSPDKAHLNLHINSLELGDSAVYFCASSPQGAGLGYAFGSGTRLTVV.

This clonotype was detected ten times or more. The V and J genes are TRBV7-2 and TRBJ2-1; D remains ambiguous. V lost 3 bases and J 3 bases, leaving 0 bases between the germline ends. The CDR3 is 11 residues long. Germline values: CDR1 SGHTA, CDR2 FQGNSA. The CDR3 loop reads CASSFYNEQFF. Written as DNA, the CDR3 is TGTGCCAGCAGCTTCTACAATGAGCAGTTCTTC.

This clonotype appeared many times. The chain couples TRBV20-1 to TRBJ2-1, with TRBD1 matching 8 bases. With 0 bases clipped from V and 6 bases from J, the junction kept 7 bases outside the gene matches. In germline, CDR1 is DFQATT, CDR2 SNEGSKA (reference sequence). This CDR3 contains 15 residues. CDR3 residues: CSARDGQGARNEQFF. CDR3 in DNA: TGCAGTGCTAGAGATGGGCAGGGGGCGCGCAATGAGCAGTTCTTC.

There are a few counts of this clonotype. A much larger clone sits a single nucleotide away, making a read error possible. The chain recombines TRBV20-1 with TRBJ2-7, with D perhaps matching TRBD1 or TRBD2 (5 bases each). CDR3 size: 14 residues. Germline CDR1 reads DFQATT; CDR2 reads SNEGSKA (reference sequence). V was shortened by 7 bases and J by 6 bases, with 22 bases between the two germline ends. The CDR3 region has the DNA TGCAGTGTCCAAGGGGACGGAGACCTGTCCGAGCAGTACTTC. This translates into CSVQGDGDLSEQYF.

This clonotype has at least ten counts. The chain joins TRBV20-1 to TRBJ2-1, with TRBD2 identical over 10 bases. The V segment lost 0 bases and the J segment 3 bases; nucleotides outside the gene matches: 11. The CDR3 contains 18 residues. CDR1 DFQATT and CDR2 SNEGSKA come from the germline V gene (reference sequence). The DNA of the CDR3 is TGCAGTGCTAGAGATCTTGAGCGGGAGGGCCTCAGCTACAATGAGCAGTTCTTC. Protein sequence: CSARDLEREGLSYNEQFF.

The DNA for the CDR3 is TGTGCCAGCAGCCCAACCGGACTAGCGGGAGGGTTGGGTGAGCAGTTCTTC. Its translation is CASSPTGLAGGLGEQFF. The genes are TRBV6-2 or TRBV6-3 and TRBJ2-1, with 15 bases lining up with TRBD2. CDR3 length equals 17 residues. The trim removed 6 bases at V and 9 bases at J, leaving 12 bases unmatched. CDR1 is MNHEY and CDR2 is SVGEGT in the germline V gene.

This clonotype was counted only a few times. A clone one base away is much larger, so this may be a read error. The rearrangement links TRBV7-2 to TRBJ2-1; a possible D gene is TRBD1 (6 bases). Germline loops: CDR1 SGHTA, CDR2 FQGNSA. The CDR3 consists of 13 residues. CDR3 sequence: CASSLNRGHEQLF. The CDR3 DNA reads TGTGCCAGCAGCTTAAATCGGGGACATGAGCAGCTCTTC. Full variable domain (rest looked up from reference TRBV7-2 and TRBJ2-1): GAGVSQSPSNKVTEKGKDVELRCDPISGHTALYWYRQSLGQGLEFLIYFQGNSAPDKSGLPSDRFSAERTGGSVSTLTIQRTQQEDSAVYLCASSLNRGHEQLFGPGTRLTVL.

Notes on this clonotype: A single base separates this from a much larger clone, so it may be a read error. V is TRBV4-1 and J is TRBJ2-7, with TRBD2 identical over 7 bases. Germline values: CDR1 MGHRA, CDR2 YSYEKL. The CDR3 is 15 residues long. CDR3 sequence (DNA): TGCGCCAGCAGCGCTCTGCTAGCGGCATCCTACGAGCGGTACTTC. Translated: CASSALLAASYERYF.

This clonotype was seen ten or more times. CDR3 bases: TGTGCCAGCAGCTTGATGACCTACGAGCAGTACTTC. Encoded protein: CASSLMTYEQYF. The chain carries TRBV5-8 and TRBJ2-7; D uncertain. V was clipped by 1 base and J by 2 bases, with 4 bases between them. The CDR3 consists of 12 residues. CDR1 SGHTS and CDR2 YDEGEE come from the germline V gene.

This clonotype has a handful of counts. A much larger clone sits a single nucleotide away, making a read error possible. This chain uses TRBV20-1 with TRBJ1-2; possibly TRBD1 for D (6 bases). The V gene's germline CDR1 is DFQATT and CDR2 SNEGSKA (reference sequence). This CDR3 has 15 amino acids. V was clipped by 2 bases and J by 5 bases, with 18 bases between them. The CDR3 is CSARPQTGGAYGYTF. The CDR3 region has the DNA TGCAGTGCTAGACCACAGACAGGAGGTGCTTATGGCTACACCTTC.